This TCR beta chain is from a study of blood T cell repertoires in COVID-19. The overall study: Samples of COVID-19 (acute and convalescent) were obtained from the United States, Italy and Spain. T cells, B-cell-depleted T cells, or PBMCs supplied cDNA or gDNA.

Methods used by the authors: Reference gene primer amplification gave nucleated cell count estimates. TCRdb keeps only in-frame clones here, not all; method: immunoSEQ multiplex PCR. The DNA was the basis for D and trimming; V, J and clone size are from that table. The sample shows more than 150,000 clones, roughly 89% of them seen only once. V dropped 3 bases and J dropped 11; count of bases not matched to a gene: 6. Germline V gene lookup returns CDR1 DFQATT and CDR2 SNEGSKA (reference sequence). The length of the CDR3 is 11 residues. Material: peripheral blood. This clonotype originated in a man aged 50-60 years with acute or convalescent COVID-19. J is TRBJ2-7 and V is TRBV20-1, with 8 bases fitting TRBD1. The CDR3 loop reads CSASFGTGEYV. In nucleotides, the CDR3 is TGCAGTGCTAGTTTCGGGACAGGCGAGTACGTC.